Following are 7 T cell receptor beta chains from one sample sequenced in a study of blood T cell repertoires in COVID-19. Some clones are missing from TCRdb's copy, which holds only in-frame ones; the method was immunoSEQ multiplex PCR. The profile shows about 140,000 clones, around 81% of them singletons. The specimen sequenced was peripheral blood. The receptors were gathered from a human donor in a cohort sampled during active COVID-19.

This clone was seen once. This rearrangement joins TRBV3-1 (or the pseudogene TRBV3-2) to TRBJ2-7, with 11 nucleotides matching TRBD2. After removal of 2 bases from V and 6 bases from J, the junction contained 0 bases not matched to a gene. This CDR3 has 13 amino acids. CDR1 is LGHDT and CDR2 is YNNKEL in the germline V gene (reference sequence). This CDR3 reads CASSQLAGGEQYF. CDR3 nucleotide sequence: TGTGCCAGCAGCCAACTAGCGGGAGGCGAGCAGTACTTC.

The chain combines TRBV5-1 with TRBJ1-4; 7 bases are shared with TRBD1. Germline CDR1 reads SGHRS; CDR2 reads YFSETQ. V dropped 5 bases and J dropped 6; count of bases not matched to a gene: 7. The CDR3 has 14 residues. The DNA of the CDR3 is TGCGCCAGCAGGATGGGGACAGTAGATGAAAAACTGTTTTTT. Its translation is CASRMGTVDEKLFF.

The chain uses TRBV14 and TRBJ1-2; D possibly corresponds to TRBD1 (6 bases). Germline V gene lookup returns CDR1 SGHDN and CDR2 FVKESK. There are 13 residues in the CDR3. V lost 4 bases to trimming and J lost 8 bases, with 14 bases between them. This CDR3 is CASSPGGGLGYTF. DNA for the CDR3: TGTGCCAGCAGCCCTGGGGGCGGGCTGGGCTACACCTTC.

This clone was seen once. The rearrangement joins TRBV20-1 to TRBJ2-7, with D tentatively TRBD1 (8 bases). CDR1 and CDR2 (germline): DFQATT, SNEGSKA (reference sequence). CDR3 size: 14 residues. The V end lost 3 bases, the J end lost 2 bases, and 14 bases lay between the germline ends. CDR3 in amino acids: CSASRTGRAYEQYF. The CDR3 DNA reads TGCAGTGCTAGTCGGACAGGGAGGGCCTACGAGCAGTACTTC.

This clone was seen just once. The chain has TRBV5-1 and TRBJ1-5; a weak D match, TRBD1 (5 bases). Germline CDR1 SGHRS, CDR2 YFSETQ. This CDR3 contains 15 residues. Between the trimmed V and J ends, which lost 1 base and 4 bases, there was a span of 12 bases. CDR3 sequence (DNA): TGCGCCAGCAGCTTGTGGGGGGAGGGAAATCAGCCCCAGCATTTT. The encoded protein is CASSLWGEGNQPQHF. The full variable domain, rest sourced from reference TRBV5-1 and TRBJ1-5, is KAGVTQTPRYLIKTRGQQVTLSCSPISGHRSVSWYQQTPGQGLQFLFEYFSETQRNKGNFPGRFSGRQFSNSRSEMNVSTLELGDSALYLCASSLWGEGNQPQHFGDGTRLSIL.

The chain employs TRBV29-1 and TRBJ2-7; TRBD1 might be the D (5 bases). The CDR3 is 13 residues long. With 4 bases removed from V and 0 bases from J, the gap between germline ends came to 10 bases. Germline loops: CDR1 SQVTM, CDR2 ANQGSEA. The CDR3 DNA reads TGCAGCGTTGGAGGACATCGCTCCTACGAGCAGTACTTC. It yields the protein CSVGGHRSYEQYF.

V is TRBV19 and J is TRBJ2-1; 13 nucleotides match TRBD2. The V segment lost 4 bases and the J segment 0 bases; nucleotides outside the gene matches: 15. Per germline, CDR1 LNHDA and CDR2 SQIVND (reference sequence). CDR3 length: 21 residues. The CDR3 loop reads CASSTEAPGLAGRFSYNEQFF. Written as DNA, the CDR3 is TGTGCCAGTAGTACCGAAGCCCCGGGACTAGCGGGAAGGTTCTCCTACAATGAGCAGTTCTTC.